This T cell receptor (beta chain) was retrieved from a study of T-cell reconstitution after alpha-beta-depleted transplantation in children. CDR1 is MNHNS and CDR2 is SASEGT in the germline V gene. This CDR3 contains 11 residues. This clonotype was counted between two and nine times. Unique molecular identifiers featured in how the TCRbeta library was prepared. TCRdb ran MiXCR on the PCR reads and lists one entry per CDR3 protein. The table shows over 200,000 distinct CDR3 sequences, with approximately 10% occurring only once. This material consisted of PBMCs, taken before TCRalphabeta/CD19-depleted stem cell transplant. The receptor comes from a child in the first two years of life with acute myeloid leukemia, due to receive a stem cell transplant. J is TRBJ2-1 and V is TRBV6-1; 10 bases fit TRBD2. CDR3 bases: TGTGGACTAGCGGGTTACAATGAGCAGTTCTTC. It codes for CGLAGYNEQFF.